These 10 T cell receptor beta chains share one sample of origin, sequenced in a study of regulatory T cells in long-lasting Graves disease. Time point in this sample: newly diagnosed GD, antithyroid drugs for less than 3 months. Extracted PBMC RNA gave rise to the TCR library. According to the study, TCR beta libraries were built with iRepertoire HTBI primers and CDR3-region Arm-PCR. A single record per CDR3 protein comes from TCRdb applying MiXCR to the multiplex PCR reads. The sample has around 450,000 distinct CDR3 sequences, about a sixth seen once. These sequences were also reported in another study, on T cells in Graves' hyperthyroidism and ophthalmopathy.

The source was peripheral blood mononuclear cells (PBMCs), collected at new diagnosis, from a patient treated with antithyroid drugs. These receptors were obtained from a man in his forties with Graves disease.

In this sample, this clonotype turned up many times. The rearrangement links TRBV6-5 to TRBJ1-4; D might be TRBD1 (6 bases). V lost 0 bases to trimming and J lost 0 bases, with 11 bases between them. Germline V CDR1 and CDR2: MNHEY, SVGAGI. The CDR3 is 17 amino acids. DNA for the CDR3: TGTGCCAGCAGTTACTCGATAGGGGGGGCAACTAATGAAAAACTGTTTTTT. Translation gives CASSYSIGGATNEKLFF.

This clonotype was seen repeatedly, ten times or more. V usage is TRBV28 and J usage is TRBJ2-1, with no clear D. The V gene's germline CDR1 is MDHEN and CDR2 SYDVKM. Trimming removed 0 bases at V and 4 bases at J, with 1 base between. The CDR3 spans 12 residues. CDR3 in amino acids: CASSLWYNEQFF. The CDR3 nucleotides are TGTGCCAGCAGTTTATGGTACAATGAGCAGTTCTTC.

This clonotype was detected ten times or more. The rearrangement uses TRBV3-1 and TRBJ2-5; D not resolved. V lost 0 bases and J 14 bases, leaving 19 bases between the germline ends. CDR1 is LGHDT, CDR2 YNNKEL, per germline (reference sequence). This CDR3 is built from 14 residues. The CDR3 nucleotides are TGTGCCAGCAGCCAAGAATCTATGGGCACCGGTGGATACTTC. This codes for CASSQESMGTGGYF.

This clonotype was seen repeatedly, ten times or more. The chain recombines TRBV11-2 with TRBJ1-1; D unclear. The ends were cut back, 0 bases at V and 1 base at J, with 12 bases in the middle. The CDR3 contains 16 residues. Germline V CDR1 and CDR2: SGHAT, FQNNGV. CDR3 residues: CASSLERGRKNTEAFF. CDR3 in DNA: TGTGCCAGCAGCTTAGAGAGAGGAAGAAAGAACACTGAAGCTTTCTTT.

Only a few counts were recorded for this clonotype. The V gene is TRBV5-1, the J gene TRBJ2-3; 12 bases line up with TRBD2. CDR3 length: 17 amino acids. Germline loops: CDR1 SGHRS, CDR2 YFSETQ. V dropped 4 bases and J dropped 7; count of bases not matched to a gene: 13. The CDR3 sequence is CASSLERLAGGPHTQYF. In DNA, the CDR3 is TGCGCCAGCAGCCTCGAGAGGCTAGCGGGAGGGCCACATACGCAGTATTTT.

This clonotype was observed a handful of times. The chain is built from TRBV6-5 and TRBJ2-1, with D perhaps given as TRBD1 or TRBD2 (6 bases each). Trimming removed 2 bases from V and 2 bases from J, with 10 bases in between. The CDR3 sequence is 15 residues long. Germline values: CDR1 MNHEY, CDR2 SVGAGI. The CDR3 protein is CASSYGGGTYNEQFF. CDR3 coding DNA: TGTGCCAGCAGTTACGGGGGCGGGACCTACAATGAGCAGTTCTTC.

This clonotype was observed a few times. The CDR3 DNA follows: TGTGCCAGTAGTATTGGGTATGGCTACGAGCAGTACTTC. Its protein is CASSIGYGYEQYF. The chain carries TRBV19 and TRBJ2-7; D is unclear. The V end was cut by 3 bases, the J end by 3 bases, with 9 bases between. Per germline, CDR1 LNHDA and CDR2 SQIVND (reference sequence). CDR3 length: 13 amino acids.

In this sample, this clonotype turned up a few times. The chain couples TRBV12-3 or TRBV12-4 to TRBJ1-5; 8 nucleotides align to TRBD1. Germline trimming cut 6 bases from V and 2 bases from J; bases unmatched to any gene: 15. The CDR3 covers 18 residues. Here the CDR3 reads CASSSLVPGGTGNQPQHF. DNA of the CDR3: TGTGCCAGCAGCTCCCTAGTTCCAGGGGGCACGGGCAATCAGCCCCAGCATTTT.

This clonotype was recorded at least ten times. The rearrangement joins TRBV9 to TRBJ2-7; 7 nucleotides match TRBD1. Looked up from germline, CDR1 is SGDLS and CDR2 is YYNGEE. The junction had 8 bases not matched to a gene; V was cut back by 4 bases and J by 4 bases. The CDR3 totals 14 residues. CDR3 nucleotides: TGTGCCAGCAGCCCCGCCGGGACAGCTTACGAGCAGTACTTC. This sequence encodes CASSPAGTAYEQYF. Filled out from reference TRBV9 and TRBJ2-7, the complete variable domain reads DSGVTQTPKHLITATGQRVTLRCSPRSGDLSVYWYQQSLDQGLQFLIQYYNGEERAKGNILERFSAQQFPDLHSELNLSSLELGDSALYFCASSPAGTAYEQYFGPGTRLTVT.

Remarks on this clonotype: One base away lies a much larger clone, so this may be a sequencing read error. This chain links TRBV5-1 with TRBJ2-1, with 12 bases lining up with TRBD2. The CDR3 runs 17 residues. V gave up 4 bases and J gave up 10 bases; unmatched junction bases: 15. CDR1 and CDR2 from the germline V gene are SGHRS and YFSETQ. CDR3 sequence reads: CASSPGLAGITTYEQFF. Here the CDR3 DNA reads TGCGCCAGCAGCCCAGGACTAGCGGGGATCACCACCTACGAGCAGTTCTTC.